The clone carrying this T cell receptor beta chain was picked up many times. Germline and genes: mouse. The read halts 4 residues ahead of the CDR3 end, with the missing end drawn from the germline J gene. At the DNA level, this CDR3 is encoded by other sequences in the same sample as well. Cells from pooled cutaneous lymph nodes were sorted by CD4, CD8alpha, NKG2D, NKG2ACE and other markers. The data belong to a study of CD8+ T cells in alopecia areata. The junction had 0 bases not matched to a gene; V was cut back by 0 bases and J by 1 base. The V gene's germline CDR1 is NSQYPW and CDR2 LRSPGD (reference sequence). The CDR3 is made up of 15 amino acids. Sequencing relied on a cDNA template that was reverse transcribed from extracted RNA. Using immunoSEQ multiplex PCR, the repertoire was profiled, and TCRdb retains in-frame clones only, with some absent. In total the sample includes about 300,000 clones, none of them seen once.

This sequence joins TRBV1 and TRBJ2-1; 7 bases match TRBD1. Specimen: CD4+ T cells sorted from a lymph node. The TCR sequence derives from a C3H/HeJ mouse with alopecia areata. The strain's MHC type: H2-k. The CDR3 sequence is CTCSAETGNYAEQFF. The covered CDR3 bases are TGCACCTGCAGTGCAGAGACAGGGAACTATGCT.